This record looks at one T cell receptor (beta chain) sequence and its context. Its matching antigen is unknown. 13 Jbeta primers and 60 Vbeta primers were used for the PCR. The data were produced by immunoSEQ multiplex PCR, yet TCRdb's version contains in-frame clones alone and is incomplete. This sample has fewer than 250,000 clones, with approximately 83% found just once. The length of the CDR3 is 16 residues. In germline, CDR1 is SEHNR, CDR2 FQNEAQ (reference sequence). V lost 5 bases and J lost 0, with 16 bases in between. This sample is drawn from a study of cytomegalovirus exposure and HLA in healthy donors. Whole-study results and caveats: CMV serostatus alone was available as immune exposure information.

The TCR sequence derives from a boy between 2 and 10 years old in good health and CMV-seronegative. The rearrangement joins TRBV7-9 to TRBJ1-1, with D tentatively TRBD1 (6 bases). Sample: PBMCs. CDR3 bases: TGTGCCAGCAGCGCCCGGGGGGGCGTCCTGAACACTGAAGCTTTCTTT. This sequence encodes CASSARGGVLNTEAFF.